This T cell receptor beta chain was profiled in a study of shared clonotypes between healthy human individuals. Study summary: Each donor had three CD4 naive, three CD4 memory, two CD8 naive and one CD8 memory plate. General study results and limits: Rarefaction analysis demonstrated incomplete sorted-subset sequencing notwithstanding large depth. Lower generation probabilities were found for non-shared clonotypes than for those shared by all four donors. Investigators expected sequencing depth to affect clonotype sharing among donors.

In the case of this clone: Antigen: not known.

The method was immunoSEQ multiplex PCR; TCRdb's version includes in-frame clones alone and lacks a portion of them. The profile shows around 2,000,000 clones, about 95% of them singletons. Germline V gene lookup returns CDR1 SGDLS and CDR2 YYNGEE. The CDR3 has 15 amino acids. V gave up 0 bases and J gave up 1 base, with 11 bases separating them. CD45RO negativity and positive selection for CCR7 defined naive CD8 cells, a population that excluded terminally differentiated effector memory CD45RA+ cells. V is TRBV9 and J is TRBJ2-7, with D tentatively TRBD2 (6 bases). Sequences were obtained from naive CD8+ T cells sorted from blood. This TCR came from a man aged 18 to 30 in good health. CDR3 residues: CASSVGWDLSYEQYF. CDR3 nucleotides: TGTGCCAGCAGCGTAGGCTGGGACTTATCCTACGAGCAGTACTTC.